These T cell receptor beta chains were read from a single sample in a study of shared clonotypes between healthy human individuals. TCRdb's table, derived via immunoSEQ multiplex PCR, lists solely in-frame clones and lacks some. The sample lists 400,000 to 600,000 clones, roughly 95% occurring once. The sample consisted of naive CD4+ T cells sorted from blood. Source of these receptors: a woman aged 25-40 years in good health. Both conserved end residues are part of each CDR3. D genes are given only for firm matches. Some rows have no size entry. The others give once, few or many, or a class for an expanded clone.

j_call clone_size v_call d_call cdr3_aa cdr3_nt
TRBJ1-1 - TRBV29-1 - CSVERQTNTEAFF TGCAGCGTTGAAAGGCAGACAAACACTGAAGCTTTCTTT
TRBJ1-1 - TRBV9 - CASSTRSEAFF TGTGCCAGCAGCACCCGTTCTGAAGCTTTCTTT
TRBJ2-4 once TRBV28 - CASSSGGRDSNIQYF TGTGCCAGCAGTTCCGGCGGGCGGGACTCAAACATTCAGTACTTC
TRBJ2-3 - TRBV18 - CASSPPGLKTDTQYF TGTGCCAGCTCCCCCCCGGGACTCAAGACAGATACGCAGTATTTT
TRBJ2-5 - TRBV27 TRBD2 CASSPLAGWGTQYF TGTGCCAGCAGTCCACTAGCGGGGTGGGGGACCCAGTACTTC
TRBJ2-5 - TRBV28 - CASRPILGAEAEETQYF TGTGCCAGCAGACCCATATTGGGGGCCGAGGCTGAAGAGACCCAGTACTTC
TRBJ1-6 - TRBV30 TRBD1 CAWSLGTGESPLHF TGTGCCTGGAGTTTGGGGACAGGGGAATCACCCCTCCACTTT
TRBJ1-1 once TRBV29-1 - CSVSEGQSLGWAFF TGCAGCGTTTCCGAGGGACAATCCCTCGGATGGGCTTTCTTT
TRBJ2-5 - TRBV6-5 - CASSPPGLVKTQYF TGTGCCAGCAGTCCGCCGGGACTCGTGAAGACCCAGTACTTC
TRBJ2-1 - TRBV28 - CASSPLGTTEINEQFF TGTGCCAGCAGTCCATTGGGTACTACAGAAATCAATGAGCAGTTCTTC
TRBJ2-1 - TRBV27 - CASRTYNEQFF TGTGCCAGCAGAACCTACAATGAGCAGTTCTTC
TRBJ2-5 - TRBV6-4 - CASRGRSEGETQYF TGTGCCAGCAGGGGACGGTCGGAGGGGGAGACCCAGTACTTC
TRBJ2-5 - TRBV28 - CASKLTGTKTQYF TGTGCCAGCAAACTCACAGGGACGAAGACCCAGTACTTC
TRBJ1-1 - TRBV7-9 - CASSLTRGNTEAFF TGTGCCAGCAGCTTGACGAGGGGGAACACTGAAGCTTTCTTT
TRBJ2-7 - TRBV28 TRBD1 CASSRTGGESYEQYF TGTGCCAGCAGCCGGACAGGGGGCGAGTCCTACGAGCAGTACTTC
TRBJ2-7 - TRBV5-6 - CASSLNYEQYF TGTGCCAGCAGCTTGAACTACGAGCAGTACTTC
TRBJ1-5 - TRBV21-1 - CASSNVVFGQGACSNQPQHF -
TRBJ2-7 - TRBV5-1 TRBD1 CASSSEPGQGTYEQYF TGCGCCAGCAGCTCAGAACCGGGACAGGGCACCTACGAGCAGTACTTC
TRBJ2-3 - TRBV5-4 TRBD2 CASSSTSGSSTDTQYF TGTGCCAGCAGCTCGACTAGCGGTTCTAGCACAGATACGCAGTATTTT
TRBJ2-1 - TRBV30 - CAWSVQGYEQFF TGTGCCTGGAGTGTACAGGGATATGAGCAGTTCTTC
TRBJ1-1 - TRBV5-1 TRBD1 CASSSRQGNTEAFF TGCGCCAGCAGCAGCCGACAGGGGAACACTGAAGCTTTCTTT
TRBJ2-7 - TRBV6-5 - CASSYSTFHEQYF TGTGCCAGCAGTTACAGCACCTTCCACGAGCAGTACTTC
TRBJ2-2 - TRBV5-1 - CASSPASQGTGELFF TGCGCCAGCTCCCCAGCCAGTCAAGGGACCGGGGAGCTGTTTTTT
TRBJ2-7 - TRBV13 - CASSLRGPPRGAGHYEQYF TGTGCCAGCAGCTTAAGGGGACCTCCAAGGGGGGCCGGCCACTACGAGCAGTACTTC
TRBJ2-2 - TRBV10-1 TRBD2 CASSEPGLASAGELFF TGCGCCAGCAGTGAGCCGGGACTAGCCAGTGCCGGGGAGCTGTTTTTT
TRBJ1-3 - TRBV6-6 - CASSLSSGNTIYF TGTGCCAGCAGCTTAAGTTCTGGAAACACCATATATTTT
TRBJ1-2 - TRBV10-3 - CAISETGSGYGYTF TGTGCCATCAGTGAGACAGGCTCAGGCTATGGCTACACCTTC
TRBJ2-6 - TRBV7-9 - CASSGRMVLGANVLTF TGTGCCAGCAGCGGCCGGATGGTCCTCGGGGCCAACGTCCTGACTTTC
TRBJ1-1 - TRBV2 - CASSEQDGTEAFF TGTGCCAGCAGTGAACAGGATGGCACTGAAGCTTTCTTT
TRBJ1-1 - TRBV27 TRBD1 CASSLPGQGTLPPNTEAFF TGTGCCAGCAGTTTACCGGGACAGGGGACGCTACCACCGAACACTGAAGCTTTCTTT
TRBJ2-5 - TRBV2 - CASISWRAETQYF TGTGCCAGCATTTCTTGGAGGGCCGAGACCCAGTACTTC
TRBJ1-5 - TRBV28 TRBD1 CASSPRDRANQPQHF TGTGCCAGCAGTCCCCGGGACAGGGCCAATCAGCCCCAGCATTTT
TRBJ2-5 - TRBV5-1 - CASSYEETQYF TGCGCCAGCAGCTACGAAGAGACCCAGTACTTC
TRBJ2-7 - TRBV28 - CASSRTRTYEQYF TGTGCCAGCAGCCGTACTAGAACCTACGAGCAGTACTTC
TRBJ2-2 - TRBV18 - CASSPRATGELFF TGTGCCAGCTCACCACGGGCGACCGGGGAGCTGTTTTTT
TRBJ1-1 - TRBV18 - CASSPWEGEAFF TGTGCCAGCTCACCATGGGAGGGTGAAGCTTTCTTT